One and the same sample provided the 30 T cell receptor beta chains below, sequenced in a study of PD-1 blockade in classical Hodgkin lymphoma. Time point reported: cycle 4 day 1 (C4D1), after less than 7 weeks of nivolumab. Relapse was seen in all patients after autologous stem cell transplantation, and brentuximab vedotin exposure was variable. The data were produced by immunoSEQ multiplex PCR, yet TCRdb's version contains in-frame clones alone and is incomplete. The table has 27,000 or so clones, over 60% seen once. The input for sequencing was peripheral blood mononuclear cells (PBMCs), taken before the fourth cycle of nivolumab. The receptors were sampled from a human donor with classical Hodgkin lymphoma.

The rearrangement uses TRBV5-1 and TRBJ1-1; the match to TRBD1 covers 11 bases. Germline assignment: CDR1 SGHRS and CDR2 YFSETQ. This CDR3 has 15 amino acids. J gave up 5 bases and V 4 bases, and 7 bases lay outside the gene matches. The CDR3 DNA reads as TGCGCCAGCAGCAGGATGGGGACAGGGGGTACTGAAGCTTTCTTT. The encoded protein is CASSRMGTGGTEAFF.

This clone was counted a few times. The chain employs TRBV5-1 and TRBJ1-1, with D hard to call. Per germline, CDR1 SGHRS and CDR2 YFSETQ. V was cut by 4 bases and J by 5 bases, with 12 bases left in between. This CDR3 spans 13 amino acids. CDR3 sequence reads: CASSPGGGTEAFF. CDR3 nucleotides: TGCGCCAGCAGCCCAGGAGGAGGGACTGAAGCTTTCTTT.

The rearrangement joins TRBV27 to TRBJ2-7, with TRBD2 identical over 7 bases. The germline V gene encodes CDR1 MNHEY and CDR2 SMNVEV (reference sequence). The CDR3 covers 12 residues. Trimming removed 0 bases from V and 8 bases from J; junction bases left unmatched: 1. The CDR3 protein is CASSLSGGKQYF. The CDR3 DNA reads TGTGCCAGCAGTTTATCGGGGGGGAAGCAGTACTTC.

This chain connects TRBV9 to TRBJ2-5, with D maybe TRBD1 (5 bases). CDR3 length: 15 residues. Germline V gene lookup returns CDR1 SGDLS and CDR2 YYNGEE. V lost 3 bases, J lost 5 bases, and 17 bases lay in between. The CDR3, as DNA: TGTGCCAGCAGCGCGCTGAACAGGCCTCATGAGACCCAGTACTTC. As protein: CASSALNRPHETQYF.

This chain's CDR3 is CSVSTGRNEQYF. The CDR3 nucleotides read TGCAGCGTCAGTACAGGGAGGAACGAGCAGTACTTC. The chain is built from TRBV29-1 and TRBJ2-7, with D perhaps being TRBD1 or TRBD2 (6 bases each). V lost 6 bases to trimming and J lost 5 bases, with 14 bases between them. The V gene's germline CDR1 is SQVTM and CDR2 ANQGSEA. The CDR3 contains 12 residues.

This clone has a handful of counts. The J gene is TRBJ2-1, the V gene TRBV13; D unclear. V shed 1 base and J shed 3 bases, with 10 bases lying between them. There are 15 residues in the CDR3. CDR1 PRHDT and CDR2 FYEKMQ come from the germline V gene (reference sequence). The CDR3 loop reads CASSLDMASYNEQFF. The CDR3 DNA reads TGTGCCAGCAGCTTAGACATGGCCAGCTACAATGAGCAGTTCTTC.

This clone appeared once. The rearrangement links TRBV6-4 to TRBJ2-7, with 8 bases identical to TRBD1. The CDR3 sequence is 16 residues long. With 5 bases clipped from V and 4 bases from J, the junction kept 13 bases outside the gene matches. In germline, CDR1 is MRHNA, CDR2 SNTAGT. Here the CDR3 DNA reads TGTGCCAGCAGTCAGAGACAGGGGAGGATGAGGTACGAGCAGTACTTC. This translates into CASSQRQGRMRYEQYF.

The chain joins TRBV4-2 to TRBJ2-7; D is possibly TRBD1 (6 bases). Between the trimmed V and J ends, which lost 1 base and 0 bases, there was a span of 10 bases. Germline V lookup: CDR1 LGHNA, CDR2 YNFKEQ. The CDR3 loop spans 15 amino acids. CDR3 sequence (DNA): TGTGCCAGCAGCCAAGGTTGGGACAACTCCTACGAGCAGTACTTC. This encodes CASSQGWDNSYEQYF.

There are a few counts of this clone. Here the CDR3 DNA reads TGTGCCAGCAGTGCTGAACAGGGGGCATACGAGCAGTACTTC. Translating it yields CASSAEQGAYEQYF. The V gene is TRBV2, the J gene TRBJ2-7; 9 bases are a match to TRBD1. The CDR3 has 14 amino acids. Germline V gene data show CDR1 as SNHLY and CDR2 as FYNNEI. Losses at the gene ends were 4 bases for V and 4 bases for J; bases not matched to a gene: 5.

The chain combines TRBV4-2 with TRBJ1-5; 9 positions match TRBD1. From germline, CDR1 is LGHNA and CDR2 YNFKEQ. The V and J ends lost 4 bases and 4 bases, in that order; junction bases with no gene match: 8. This CDR3 contains 16 residues. CDR3 sequence: CASSPDRDRANQPQHF. The DNA of the CDR3 is TGTGCCAGCAGCCCAGACCGGGACAGGGCGAATCAGCCCCAGCATTTT.

The CDR3 here is CASSSGTGGHTGELFF. The DNA of the CDR3 is TGTGCCAGCAGCTCTGGGACAGGGGGCCACACCGGGGAGCTGTTTTTT. This chain joins TRBV5-4 and TRBJ2-2, with 12 bases lining up with TRBD1. Trimming at V came to 3 bases and at J to 3 bases, leaving 3 bases not matched to a gene. CDR3 size: 16 residues. Germline lookup yields CDR1 SGHNT and CDR2 YYREEE (reference sequence).

This clone was found once. The chain uses TRBV7-6 and TRBJ2-7; 7 bases line up with TRBD1. Germline CDR1 and CDR2: SGHVS and FNYEAQ. The CDR3 contains 16 residues. V was pared by 6 bases and J by 3 bases, with 14 bases of the junction left unmatched. The CDR3 sequence is CASSFRVGQGVYEQYF. As DNA, the CDR3 is TGTGCCAGCAGTTTTAGGGTAGGGCAGGGGGTCTACGAGCAGTACTTC.

The count of this clone is one. This chain connects TRBV19 to TRBJ1-6; D perhaps matches TRBD1 (6 bases). Trimming stripped 1 base from V and 0 bases from J, with 13 bases between. This CDR3 has 18 residues. The germline V gene encodes CDR1 LNHDA and CDR2 SQIVND (reference sequence). The CDR3 sequence is CASSIGPGQSSYNSPLHF. CDR3 bases: TGTGCCAGTAGTATAGGCCCGGGACAAAGCTCCTATAATTCACCCCTCCACTTT.

This sequence joins TRBV7-2 and TRBJ1-2; no definite D call. Trimming removed 0 bases at V and 4 bases at J, with 3 bases between. CDR1 is SGHTA, CDR2 FQGNSA, per germline. This CDR3 is 12 amino acids long. The CDR3 spells CASSLAGYGYTF. CDR3 nucleotides: TGTGCCAGCAGCTTAGCAGGCTATGGCTACACCTTC.

Only one count was recorded for this clone. The chain has TRBV9 and TRBJ2-3, with D possibly matching TRBD2 (5 bases). Germline CDR1 is SGDLS and CDR2 is YYNGEE. This CDR3 comprises 15 residues. Trimming stripped 0 bases from V and 2 bases from J, with 10 bases between. CDR3 nucleotide sequence: TGTGCCAGCAGCGTAGGCCCGGGGATCACAGATACGCAGTATTTT. Protein sequence: CASSVGPGITDTQYF.

V gene TRBV7-2 combines with J gene TRBJ2-7, with 8 positions matching TRBD1. The germline CDR1 and CDR2 sequences are SGHTA and FQGNSA. This CDR3 region has 15 residues. V trimming: 0 bases; J trimming: 6 bases; junction bases outside the gene matches: 7. DNA of the CDR3: TGTGCCAGCAGCTTAGCTGGCAGGGGGCAAGGCGAGCAGTACTTC. This sequence encodes CASSLAGRGQGEQYF.

This clone appeared a few times. This chain joins TRBV6-1 and TRBJ1-5; D perhaps matches TRBD1 (6 bases). Trimming removed 3 bases from V and 6 bases from J, with 6 bases in between. CDR3 length equals 12 residues. Germline V CDR1 and CDR2: MNHNS, SASEGT. The CDR3 nucleotides are TGTGCCAGCAGTGAGGGGGCTCAGCCCCAGCATTTT. Its protein product is CASSEGAQPQHF.

The rearrangement uses TRBV5-1 and TRBJ1-1, with a tentative D call TRBD1 (5 bases). The ends were cut back, 4 bases at V and 0 bases at J, with 13 bases in the middle. In germline, CDR1 is SGHRS, CDR2 YFSETQ. The CDR3 sequence is 15 residues long. The CDR3 spells CASSPGTLMNTEAFF. The CDR3 DNA reads as TGCGCCAGCAGCCCGGGGACGTTGATGAACACTGAAGCTTTCTTT.

The chain combines TRBV18 with TRBJ1-5; TRBD1 agrees at 7 bases. The V and J ends lost 3 bases and 0 bases, in that order; junction bases with no gene match: 20. CDR1 KGHSH and CDR2 LQKENI come from the germline V gene. The length of the CDR3 is 21 residues. As DNA, the CDR3 is TGTGCCAGCTCACCTCTCCGGGACAGCGACCCCCTGCAATATAGCAATCAGCCCCAGCATTTT. This codes for CASSPLRDSDPLQYSNQPQHF.

This clone came up a few times. The J gene is TRBJ2-5, the V gene TRBV13; 8 nucleotides agree with TRBD2. The V gene end was trimmed by 6 bases and the J gene end by 2 bases; junction bases not matched to a gene: 8. The CDR3 has 15 residues. Germline V CDR1 and CDR2: PRHDT, FYEKMQ (reference sequence). The CDR3 protein is CASSSREGGQETQYF. For the CDR3, the DNA is TGTGCCAGCAGTTCACGGGAGGGCGGGCAAGAGACCCAGTACTTC.

The chain employs TRBV18 and TRBJ2-1, with a weak D call TRBD2 (6 bases). Looked up from germline, CDR1 is KGHSH and CDR2 is LQKENI. The CDR3 extends over 15 amino acids. V was shortened by 5 bases and J by 4 bases, with 15 bases between the two germline ends. The CDR3 loop is CASSSIADPYNEQFF. CDR3 coding DNA: TGTGCCAGCTCATCTATAGCGGACCCTTACAATGAGCAGTTCTTC.

The CDR3 sequence is CASSSGTGGQYEQYF. The CDR3 DNA is TGTGCCAGCAGTTCCGGGACAGGGGGACAGTACGAGCAGTACTTC. The genes are TRBV6-5 and TRBJ2-7; 11 nucleotides agree with TRBD1. Per the germline V gene, CDR1 is MNHEY and CDR2 is SVGAGI. The CDR3 has 15 residues. Trimming at V came to 4 bases and at J to 4 bases, leaving 6 bases not matched to a gene.

The J gene is TRBJ2-5, the V gene TRBV4-1, with TRBD2 as a possible D gene (6 bases). V lost 3 bases, J lost 1 base, and 9 bases lay in between. This CDR3 has 14 amino acids. Germline V CDR1 and CDR2: MGHRA, YSYEKL. The CDR3 region is CASSQGLPQETQYF. The CDR3 DNA sequence: TGCGCCAGCAGCCAGGGACTCCCCCAAGAGACCCAGTACTTC.

V and J are TRBV7-2 and TRBJ2-7, with D hard to call. Germline assignment: CDR1 SGHTA and CDR2 FQGNSA. This CDR3 has 14 amino acids. V was shortened by 5 bases and J by 3 bases, with 14 bases between the two germline ends. CDR3 sequence (DNA): TGTGCCAGCAGCAGCCGGCAGCTAATCTACGAGCAGTACTTC. Residues: CASSSRQLIYEQYF.

The chain couples TRBV30 to TRBJ2-3; 10 bases match TRBD2. Losses at the gene ends were 4 bases for V and 6 bases for J; bases not matched to a gene: 10. CDR1 is GTSNPN and CDR2 is SVGIG in the germline V gene (reference sequence). The CDR3 is 15 amino acids. CDR3 in amino acids: CAWNLAGVGFDTQYF. The DNA for the CDR3 is TGTGCCTGGAACCTAGCGGGAGTGGGGTTTGATACGCAGTATTTT.

Here the CDR3 DNA reads TGTGCCAGCAGCCGGACTAGCTCCGATCACGAGCAGTACTTC. Amino acids: CASSRTSSDHEQYF. The chain employs TRBV7-2 and TRBJ2-7, with 8 nucleotides matching TRBD2. Looked up from germline, CDR1 is SGHTA and CDR2 is FQGNSA. The CDR3 is made up of 14 amino acids. V dropped 5 bases and J dropped 5; count of bases not matched to a gene: 8.

The sample holds a few counts of this clone. V and J are TRBV6-1 and TRBJ1-5, with D possibly being TRBD1 (5 bases). Germline values: CDR1 MNHNS, CDR2 SASEGT. V shed 6 bases and J shed 10 bases, with 22 bases lying between them. CDR3 length: 15 residues. The CDR3 spells CASSLGPLVEGPQHF. CDR3 in DNA: TGTGCCAGCAGCCTGGGACCGTTAGTGGAGGGTCCCCAGCATTTT.

This clone appeared once. This chain connects TRBV11-2 to TRBJ2-2; D unclear. The germline gives CDR1 SGHAT, CDR2 FQNNGV. Trimming took off 0 bases at V and 4 bases at J, with 6 bases between the two ends. The CDR3 has 14 residues. CDR3 sequence: CASSLDRSTGELFF. Written as DNA, the CDR3 is TGTGCCAGCAGCTTAGATCGGAGCACCGGGGAGCTGTTTTTT.

This clone is a singleton in its sample. V gene TRBV5-4 combines with J gene TRBJ1-5; TRBD1 aligns across 7 bases. This CDR3 contains 13 residues. Per the germline V gene, CDR1 is SGHNT and CDR2 is YYREEE (reference sequence). The J segment lost 4 bases and the V segment lost 4 bases, leaving 2 bases of the junction unmatched. The DNA of the CDR3 is TGTGCCAGCAGCCCGGGACAGAATCAGCCCCAGCATTTT. The encoded protein is CASSPGQNQPQHF.

This clone was seen once. The V and J genes are TRBV4-1 and TRBJ1-3; D is uncertain. The CDR3 spans 17 residues. Trimming pared 4 bases from V and 0 bases from J, leaving 16 bases between. Germline lookup yields CDR1 MGHRA and CDR2 YSYEKL. Here the CDR3 DNA reads TGCGCCAGCAGCCGCAACCCGGACGCCAACTCTGGAAACACCATATATTTT. It codes for CASSRNPDANSGNTIYF.